The 29 T cell receptor beta chains presented below share a single source sample, sequenced in a study of control samples from healthy donors and cancer patients. Profiling relied on immunoSEQ multiplex PCR, and the TCRdb table lists in-frame clones only, not all of them. The sample shows roughly 450,000 clones, 80% to 95% of them seen only once. Sequencing used PBMCs. These receptor sequences come from a man aged 35-49 years with head and neck cancer.

The chain combines TRBV5-1 with TRBJ2-2; no reliable D call. The CDR3 contains 14 residues. Trimming stripped 2 bases from V and 4 bases from J, with 9 bases between. Per germline, CDR1 SGHRS and CDR2 YFSETQ. CDR3 sequence: CASSFDKPTGELFF. The CDR3 nucleotides are TGCGCCAGCAGCTTCGACAAACCCACCGGGGAGCTGTTTTTT.

DNA of the CDR3: TGCGCCAGCAGTGAATCAGGGAATGAGCAGTTCTTC. Translated: CASSESGNEQFF. This sequence joins TRBV10-2 and TRBJ2-1; D is perhaps TRBD1 (5 bases). V was cut by 3 bases and J by 7 bases, with 7 bases left in between. CDR1 and CDR2 (germline): WSHSY, SAAADI. The length of the CDR3 is 12 residues.

The count of this clone is one. This chain connects TRBV10-3 to TRBJ2-1; the match to TRBD1 covers 8 bases. Losses at the gene ends were 3 bases for V and 4 bases for J; bases not matched to a gene: 5. CDR1 ENHRY and CDR2 SYGVKD come from the germline V gene. This CDR3 is built from 15 residues. In nucleotides, the CDR3 is TGTGCCATCAGTGAATCTACAGGGGGTTACAATGAGCAGTTCTTC. Amino acid sequence: CAISESTGGYNEQFF.

V usage is TRBV19 and J usage is TRBJ2-7, with 7 bases fitting TRBD2. V trimming: 5 bases; J trimming: 3 bases; junction bases outside the gene matches: 10. Per germline, CDR1 LNHDA and CDR2 SQIVND (reference sequence). There are 15 residues in the CDR3. The CDR3 nucleotides read TGTGCCAGTAGTTCCCGGCTAGCGGATTACTACGAGCAGTACTTC. Translation: CASSSRLADYYEQYF. Full variable domain (outside the CDR3, taken from reference TRBV19 and TRBJ2-7): DGGITQSPKYLFRKEGQNVTLSCEQNLNHDAMYWYRQDPGQGLRLIYYSQIVNDFQKGDIAEGYSVSREKKESFPLTVTSAQKNPTAFYLCASSSRLADYYEQYFGPGTRLTVT.

V gene TRBV28 combines with J gene TRBJ1-1, with 8 nucleotides matching TRBD1. CDR3 length: 17 amino acids. The trim removed 0 bases at V and 5 bases at J, leaving 11 bases unmatched. CDR1 and CDR2 from the germline V gene are MDHEN and SYDVKM. The CDR3 spells CASSLWGTGGFGTEAFF. Written as DNA, the CDR3 is TGTGCCAGCAGTTTATGGGGGACAGGAGGGTTCGGAACTGAAGCTTTCTTT.

The chain is built from TRBV12-5 and TRBJ2-3; 8 positions agree with TRBD1. CDR1 is LGHNT and CDR2 is FRNRAP in the germline V gene. The CDR3 sequence is 14 residues long. With 1 base clipped from V and 4 bases from J, the junction kept 1 base outside the gene matches. CDR3 in amino acids: CASGLGTGPDTQYF. Written as DNA, the CDR3 is TGTGCTAGTGGTTTGGGGACAGGGCCAGATACGCAGTATTTT.

The chain uses TRBV5-4 and TRBJ2-3; D is unresolved. The CDR3 spans 13 residues. The V end lost 5 bases, the J end lost 4 bases, and 11 bases lay between the germline ends. The germline V gene has CDR1 SGHNT and CDR2 YYREEE (reference sequence). This CDR3 reads CASSMGPPDTQYF. The CDR3 nucleotides read TGTGCCAGCAGTATGGGCCCCCCAGATACGCAGTATTTT.

The chain uses TRBV11-3 and TRBJ2-5; 10 nucleotides align to TRBD2. Germline V gene data show CDR1 as SGHNT and CDR2 as YENEEA. The CDR3 is 16 residues long. With V trimmed by 5 bases and J by 4 bases, 10 bases remained unmatched. The CDR3 sequence is CASSNQPGLARETQYF. In nucleotides, the CDR3 is TGTGCCAGCAGCAATCAGCCGGGACTAGCGAGAGAGACCCAGTACTTC.

The chain recombines TRBV5-6 with TRBJ2-7; maybe TRBD2 (7 bases). The CDR3 totals 15 residues. Per the germline V gene, CDR1 is SGHDT and CDR2 is YYEEEE. The V and J ends lost 1 base and 3 bases respectively, with 14 bases between them. The CDR3 region has the DNA TGTGCCAGCAGCTTGAGGGGGAGGGGTCACTACGAGCAGTACTTC. This translates into CASSLRGRGHYEQYF.

The V gene is TRBV13, the J gene TRBJ2-7; 12 positions match TRBD1. The CDR3 extends over 17 amino acids. Germline loops: CDR1 PRHDT, CDR2 FYEKMQ (reference sequence). The J segment lost 2 bases and the V segment lost 3 bases, leaving 8 bases of the junction unmatched. The CDR3 region is CASSLGQGAGSTYEQYF. CDR3 sequence (DNA): TGTGCCAGCAGCTTGGGACAGGGGGCCGGGTCTACCTACGAGCAGTACTTC.

The chain uses TRBV11-2 and TRBJ2-7; 9 bases match TRBD2. Germline trimming cut 5 bases from V and 7 bases from J; bases unmatched to any gene: 9. The CDR3 has 14 residues. Germline lookup yields CDR1 SGHAT and CDR2 FQNNGV. The CDR3 here is CASSRSGGTVEQYF. The CDR3 DNA follows: TGTGCCAGCAGCCGGAGCGGGGGGACTGTTGAGCAGTACTTC.

The chain links TRBV9 to TRBJ2-2, with D perhaps TRBD2 (5 bases). The V gene's germline CDR1 is SGDLS and CDR2 YYNGEE. This CDR3 spans 12 amino acids. V dropped 6 bases and J dropped 4 bases, with 7 bases sitting between them. As DNA, the CDR3 is TGTGCCAGCACGGGGTTCACCGGGGAGCTGTTTTTT. This sequence encodes CASTGFTGELFF.

The CDR3, as DNA: TGCGCCAGCAGCCAAGATCACCGGAAAGACTACGAGCAGTACTTC. Translating gives CASSQDHRKDYEQYF. This rearrangement joins TRBV4-1 to TRBJ2-7; no clear D gene. Germline lookup yields CDR1 MGHRA and CDR2 YSYEKL. The length of the CDR3 is 15 residues. Trimming removed 0 bases at V and 3 bases at J, with 12 bases between.

The rearrangement joins TRBV4-2 to TRBJ2-7; 8 bases map to TRBD2. CDR1 LGHNA and CDR2 YNFKEQ come from the germline V gene. This CDR3 region has 15 residues. V gave up 0 bases and J gave up 4 bases; unmatched junction bases: 5. The CDR3 DNA reads as TGTGCCAGCAGCCAAGAGCTTAGCGGGGTGTACGAGCAGTACTTC. Translation: CASSQELSGVYEQYF.

The table lists this clone with a count of one. The chain is built from TRBV4-2 and TRBJ1-2; 12 bases fit TRBD1. The CDR3 spans 15 residues. CDR1 and CDR2 (germline): LGHNA, YNFKEQ. Trimming took 3 bases from V and 7 from J; bases not matched to a gene: 6. The CDR3 DNA reads TGTGCCAGCAGCCATGCGGGACAGGGGGCGGGTGGCTACACCTTC. Translation gives CASSHAGQGAGGYTF.

The rearrangement links TRBV28 to TRBJ1-6, with 11 bases identical to TRBD1. The junction had 3 bases not matched to a gene; V was cut back by 2 bases and J by 6 bases. CDR1 and CDR2 from the germline V gene are MDHEN and SYDVKM. This CDR3 contains 16 residues. As DNA, the CDR3 is TGTGCCAGCAGTTTACGGACAGGGGGCCTTAATTCACCCCTCCACTTT. This encodes CASSLRTGGLNSPLHF.

V usage is TRBV5-4 and J usage is TRBJ1-1; 9 positions match TRBD1. The CDR3 is made up of 16 amino acids. CDR1 is SGHNT and CDR2 is YYREEE in the germline V gene (reference sequence). The trim removed 2 bases at V and 1 base at J, leaving 6 bases unmatched. CDR3 nucleotide sequence: TGTGCCAGCAGCTTATCCTTGACAGGGGGGAACACTGAAGCTTTCTTT. Encoded protein: CASSLSLTGGNTEAFF. The variable domain in full, completed from reference TRBV5-4 and TRBJ1-1, reads ETGVTQSPTHLIKTRGQQVTLRCSSQSGHNTVSWYQQALGQGPQFIFQYYREEENGRGNFPPRFSGLQFPNYSSELNVNALELDDSALYLCASSLSLTGGNTEAFFGQGTRLTVV.

The chain is built from TRBV6-2 or TRBV6-3 and TRBJ1-1; D is uncertain. V was trimmed by 2 bases and J by 7 bases, leaving 11 bases between them. Germline V lookup: CDR1 MNHEY, CDR2 SVGEGT. This CDR3 spans 13 amino acids. The DNA for the CDR3 is TGTGCCAGCAGTTACGGCTCCGGGAGTGAAGCTTTCTTT. Protein sequence: CASSYGSGSEAFF.

V usage is TRBV5-1 and J usage is TRBJ2-2; TRBD1 matches 9 bases. This CDR3 comprises 15 residues. Trimming removed 1 base from V and 3 bases from J; junction bases left unmatched: 1. Germline CDR1 and CDR2: SGHRS and YFSETQ. CDR3 in amino acids: CASSLRTGDTGELFF. The CDR3 nucleotides read TGCGCCAGCAGCTTGAGGACAGGGGACACCGGGGAGCTGTTTTTT.

The chain combines TRBV10-3 with TRBJ1-4; 7 nucleotides match TRBD1. The length of the CDR3 is 16 residues. Trimming removed 3 bases from V and 7 bases from J; junction bases left unmatched: 11. Germline V gives CDR1 ENHRY, CDR2 SYGVKD. The CDR3 is CAISDPSQGVFEKLFF. The CDR3 bases are TGTGCCATCAGTGACCCATCCCAGGGGGTTTTTGAAAAACTGTTTTTT.

The V gene is TRBV12-3 or TRBV12-4, the J gene TRBJ2-3, with D uncertain. This CDR3 contains 11 residues. Trimming stripped 3 bases from V and 8 bases from J, with 6 bases between. This chain's CDR3 is CASSFLGTQYF. The CDR3 nucleotides read TGTGCCAGCAGTTTTTTAGGTACGCAGTATTTT.

The chain links TRBV27 to TRBJ2-1, with TRBD2 matching over 11 bases. Germline assignment: CDR1 MNHEY and CDR2 SMNVEV (reference sequence). J gave up 4 bases and V 2 bases, and 7 bases lay outside the gene matches. This CDR3 comprises 17 residues. The CDR3 region is CASSLMASGGQYNEQFF. Here the CDR3 DNA reads TGTGCCAGCAGTTTAATGGCTAGCGGGGGGCAATACAATGAGCAGTTCTTC.

V and J are TRBV7-2 and TRBJ2-5, with D perhaps assigned TRBD1 or TRBD2 (5 bases each). Trimming removed 5 bases at V and 5 bases at J, with 15 bases between. The CDR3 has 14 residues. Germline CDR1 and CDR2: SGHTA and FQGNSA. CDR3 sequence reads: CASSPGPWGETQYF. The CDR3 DNA sequence: TGTGCCAGCAGCCCGGGGCCATGGGGGGAGACCCAGTACTTC.

CDR3 nucleotides: TGTGCCAGCTCACCAAAAAATGACCCTGGGGCCAACGTCCTGACTTTC. Residues: CASSPKNDPGANVLTF. The chain is built from TRBV18 and TRBJ2-6; no firm D call. The V end lost 2 bases, the J end lost 2 bases, and 10 bases lay between the germline ends. The CDR3 sequence is 16 residues long. Looked up from germline, CDR1 is KGHSH and CDR2 is LQKENI. Combining the CDR3 with reference TRBV18 and TRBJ2-6 gives the whole variable domain NAGVMQNPRHLVRRRGQEARLRCSPMKGHSHVYWYRQLPEEGLKFMVYLQKENIIDESGMPKERFSAEFPKEGPSILRIQQVVRGDSAAYFCASSPKNDPGANVLTFGAGSRLTVL.

The chain has TRBV28 and TRBJ1-3, with D tentatively TRBD1 (6 bases). Trimming removed 2 bases from V and 10 bases from J, with 18 bases in between. CDR1 MDHEN and CDR2 SYDVKM come from the germline V gene. The CDR3 totals 15 residues. CDR3 region: CASSLSGGRSGTIYF. In nucleotides, the CDR3 is TGTGCCAGCAGTTTAAGTGGGGGGCGTAGCGGGACCATATATTTT.

This chain joins TRBV5-1 and TRBJ1-2, with D hard to call. CDR1 SGHRS and CDR2 YFSETQ come from the germline V gene. Trimming took off 1 base at V and 4 bases at J, with 8 bases between the two ends. The CDR3 covers 13 residues. The CDR3 reads CASSLRSAYGYTF. The CDR3 nucleotides read TGCGCCAGCAGCTTGAGGTCGGCCTATGGCTACACCTTC.

The chain couples TRBV5-1 to TRBJ2-1, with D uncertain. Germline CDR1 is SGHRS and CDR2 is YFSETQ. The V and J ends lost 0 bases and 5 bases respectively, with 12 bases between them. The CDR3 length is 15 residues. The CDR3 nucleotides read TGCGCCAGCAGCTTGGTAAGGACGGCGGACAATGAGCAGTTCTTC. This gives the protein CASSLVRTADNEQFF. The whole variable domain, remainder taken from reference TRBV5-1 and TRBJ2-1, is KAGVTQTPRYLIKTRGQQVTLSCSPISGHRSVSWYQQTPGQGLQFLFEYFSETQRNKGNFPGRFSGRQFSNSRSEMNVSTLELGDSALYLCASSLVRTADNEQFFGPGTRLTVL.

The CDR3: CASGRQGASGELFF. For the CDR3, the DNA is TGTGCCAGCGGCCGCCAGGGGGCAAGCGGGGAGCTGTTTTTT. The chain has TRBV11-1 and TRBJ2-2; 8 bases are shared with TRBD1. Looked up from germline, CDR1 is SGHAT and CDR2 is FQDESV (reference sequence). The CDR3 covers 14 residues. The junction had 9 bases not matched to a gene; V was cut back by 8 bases and J by 7 bases. The full variable domain, in which reference TRBV11-1 and TRBJ2-2 provide the parts outside the CDR3, is EAEVAQSPRYKITEKSQAVAFWCDPISGHATLYWYRQILGQGPELLVQFQDESVVDDSQLPKDRFSAERLKGVDSTLKIQPAELGDSAMYLCASGRQGASGELFFGEGSRLTVL.

Concerning this clone itself: Other DNA sequences in the sample encode the same CDR3. This CDR3 reads CASRVRVNTEAFF. DNA of the CDR3: TGTGCCAGCAGGGTTCGGGTGAACACTGAAGCTTTCTTT. V gene TRBV6-5 combines with J gene TRBJ1-1; no clear D. There are 13 residues in the CDR3. Trimming stripped 6 bases from V and 0 bases from J, with 8 bases between. The germline V gene encodes CDR1 MNHEY and CDR2 SVGAGI.